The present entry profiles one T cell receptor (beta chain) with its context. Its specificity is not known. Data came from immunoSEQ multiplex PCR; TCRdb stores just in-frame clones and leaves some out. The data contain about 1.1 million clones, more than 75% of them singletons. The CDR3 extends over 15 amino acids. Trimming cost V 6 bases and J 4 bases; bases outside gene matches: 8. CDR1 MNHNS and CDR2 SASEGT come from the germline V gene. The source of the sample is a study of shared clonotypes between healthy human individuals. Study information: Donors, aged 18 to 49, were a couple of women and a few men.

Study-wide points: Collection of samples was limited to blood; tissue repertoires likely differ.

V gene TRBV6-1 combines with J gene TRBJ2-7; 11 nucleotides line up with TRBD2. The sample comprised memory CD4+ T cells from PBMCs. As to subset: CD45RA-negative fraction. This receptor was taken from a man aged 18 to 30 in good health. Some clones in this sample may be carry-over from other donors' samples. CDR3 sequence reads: CASRREGTSGYEQYF. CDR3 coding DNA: TGTGCCAGCAGGCGGGAGGGGACTAGCGGATACGAGCAGTACTTC.